This T cell receptor beta chain came from a study of PD-L1 blockade in urothelial cancer. The overall study: Administration of atezolizumab to patients began around 2014, at 1,200 mg intravenously every 3 weeks.

Study-level results: Durable-benefit cases showed more tumor-associated blood clone expansion at 3 weeks.

Stated time point: peripheral blood 6 weeks after treatment start. Turning to this clone: Its antigen remains unidentified.

Assay used: immunoSEQ multiplex PCR; TCRdb lists only in-frame clones, some missing. The table lists 20,000 to 25,000 clones, more than 65% of them singletons, with 1.6% in the top ten. J was trimmed by 2 bases and V by 4 bases; bases with no gene match: 2. This CDR3 has 15 amino acids. Germline assignment: CDR1 MRHNA and CDR2 SNTAGT. The TCR comes from an older man with urothelial cancer. The specimen comprised PBMCs, sampled around atezolizumab (anti-PD-L1) treatment. This chain links TRBV6-4 with TRBJ2-1; TRBD2 matches at 10 bases. This CDR3 is CASSVAGGPYNEQFF. Here the CDR3 DNA reads TGTGCCAGCAGTGTAGCGGGAGGACCCTACAATGAGCAGTTCTTC.